Detailed here is one TCR beta chain. The antigen remains unidentified. This record belongs to a study of CD8+CD57+ T cells in acquired aplastic anemia. For the study at large: CD4+ and CD8+ cells, once sorted, gave DNA averaging about 3 ug.

Genomic DNA was employed as the template in profiling TCR beta VDJ and CDR3. TCRdb redid the calling of the reads with MiXCR, one entry per CDR3 protein. Of 310,000 or so distinct CDR3 sequences listed, under 60% were seen once; the top ten hold 1.3%. Patients chosen for sequencing had CD8+CD57+ cells that had expanded, as shown by flow cytometry. Severe acquired aplastic anemia was the diagnosis recorded for all patients. Sampling of blood occurred while the patients had still received no therapy. Study-level results: The study identified 25 to 30 CD8+ CDR3 sequences shared by patients and controls.

The CDR3 is made up of 17 amino acids. Germline CDR1 is LNHNV and CDR2 is YYDKDF (reference sequence). Trimming took 1 base from V and 5 from J; bases not matched to a gene: 3. The clonotype was recovered from a human donor with aplastic anemia. The chain combines TRBV15 with TRBJ2-1, with 15 nucleotides matching TRBD2. The sample was sorted CD4+, CD8+, or CD8+CD57+ T cells (not recorded which) from PBMCs. In DNA form, the CDR3 reads TGTGCCACCAGCAGAGTGGGACTAGCGGGAGGCAACAATGAGCAGTTCTTC. As protein: CATSRVGLAGGNNEQFF.